A selection of T cell receptor beta chains follows, all from one sample in a study of identical twins. TCRdb reprocessed the 5' RACE reads via MiXCR and lists one record per CDR3 protein. The table shows hundreds of thousands of distinct CDR3 sequences, with 6.5% to 8.5% occurring only once. These records were also assigned to another study, of yellow fever vaccine responses in identical twins.

The sequenced sample was memory (CD45RO+) T cells sorted from blood. These receptor sequences come from a woman between 18 and 29 years old in good health. Both conserved end residues are part of each CDR3. Each record gives: clone size, V gene, J gene, D gene, CDR3 protein, CDR3 DNA. The D gene is left open where the match is weak. The listing skips clone size in some rows; elsewhere it reads once, few, many or a size class.

abundance: many; v_gene: TRBV7-2; j_gene: TRBJ2-5; d_gene: TRBD1; CDR3aa: CASSKGQGLQETQYF; CDR3nt: TGTGCCAGCAGCAAAGGACAGGGCCTACAAGAGACCCAGTACTTC
abundance: NA; v_gene: TRBV3-1; j_gene: TRBJ2-1; d_gene: TRBD2; CDR3aa: CACSQGTSGYNEQFF; CDR3nt: TGTGCCTGCTCCCAAGGGACTAGCGGATACAATGAGCAGTTCTTC
abundance: few; v_gene: TRBV12-5; j_gene: TRBJ1-1; d_gene: TRBD1; CDR3aa: CASGLVTGGKRMNTEAFF; CDR3nt: TGTGCTAGTGGTTTGGTGACAGGGGGCAAGAGGATGAACACTGAAGCTTTCTTT
abundance: NA; v_gene: TRBV29-1; j_gene: TRBJ2-2; d_gene: NA; CDR3aa: CSVDPGSNTGELFF; CDR3nt: TGCAGCGTCGATCCGGGAAGTAACACCGGGGAGCTGTTTTTT
abundance: NA; v_gene: TRBV11-2; j_gene: TRBJ2-1; d_gene: NA; CDR3aa: CASSSSMGRNEQFF; CDR3nt: TGTGCCAGCAGCTCATCGATGGGGCGGAATGAGCAGTTCTTC
abundance: many; v_gene: TRBV14; j_gene: TRBJ2-1; d_gene: TRBD2; CDR3aa: CASSPSGGAREQFF; CDR3nt: TGTGCCAGCAGCCCTAGCGGGGGGGCACGAGAGCAGTTCTTC
abundance: NA; v_gene: TRBV20-1; j_gene: TRBJ2-1; d_gene: TRBD2; CDR3aa: CSAETGRATGNEQFF; CDR3nt: TGCAGTGCTGAAACCGGGAGGGCCACGGGCAATGAGCAGTTCTTC
abundance: few; v_gene: TRBV12-3/TRBV12-4; j_gene: TRBJ1-4; d_gene: NA; CDR3aa: CASSLGSPRGSEKLFF; CDR3nt: TGTGCCAGCAGTTTAGGATCTCCAAGGGGTAGTGAAAAACTGTTTTTT
abundance: few; v_gene: TRBV6-2/TRBV6-3; j_gene: TRBJ1-6; d_gene: TRBD1; CDR3aa: CASSLSGQGYSPLHF; CDR3nt: TGTGCCAGCAGTTTGTCGGGACAGGGCTATTCACCCCTCCACTTT
abundance: many; v_gene: TRBV12-3/TRBV12-4; j_gene: TRBJ2-2; d_gene: NA; CDR3aa: CASSLAIPTGELFF; CDR3nt: TGTGCCAGCAGTTTAGCGATCCCCACCGGGGAGCTGTTTTTT
abundance: few; v_gene: TRBV27; j_gene: TRBJ2-2; d_gene: NA; CDR3aa: CASRLIADKNTGELFF; CDR3nt: TGTGCCAGCAGATTGATAGCGGACAAGAACACCGGGGAGCTGTTTTTT
abundance: few; v_gene: TRBV20-1; j_gene: TRBJ2-5; d_gene: NA; CDR3aa: CSARDPRIQETQYF; CDR3nt: TGCAGTGCTAGAGACCCCAGAATACAAGAGACCCAGTACTTC
abundance: few; v_gene: TRBV6-1; j_gene: TRBJ2-5; d_gene: TRBD2; CDR3aa: CASNQGRAETQYF; CDR3nt: TGTGCCAGCAACCAAGGGAGGGCAGAGACCCAGTACTTC
abundance: many; v_gene: TRBV27; j_gene: TRBJ1-1; d_gene: NA; CDR3aa: CASSPRSNTEAFF; CDR3nt: TGTGCCAGCAGTCCCCGGTCGAACACTGAAGCTTTCTTT
abundance: few; v_gene: TRBV29-1; j_gene: TRBJ1-5; d_gene: NA; CDR3aa: CSVEVARGEPQHF; CDR3nt: TGCAGCGTTGAAGTAGCACGGGGAGAGCCCCAGCATTTT
abundance: many; v_gene: TRBV7-9; j_gene: TRBJ2-2; d_gene: TRBD1; CDR3aa: CASSPRTGGLGELFF; CDR3nt: TGTGCCAGCAGCCCCAGGACAGGGGGCCTCGGGGAGCTGTTTTTT
abundance: many; v_gene: TRBV20-1; j_gene: TRBJ2-3; d_gene: TRBD2; CDR3aa: CSARDLGLAGTTSTDTQYF; CDR3nt: TGCAGTGCTAGAGATCTTGGACTAGCGGGAACAACTAGCACAGATACGCAGTATTTT
abundance: NA; v_gene: TRBV5-5; j_gene: TRBJ2-2; d_gene: TRBD1; CDR3aa: CASSSTGFTPNTGELFF; CDR3nt: TGTGCCAGCAGTTCGACAGGGTTCACACCTAACACCGGGGAGCTGTTTTTT
abundance: few; v_gene: TRBV19; j_gene: TRBJ2-7; d_gene: NA; CDR3aa: CASARQASSYEQYF; CDR3nt: TGTGCCAGTGCCCGACAGGCGAGCTCCTACGAGCAGTACTTC
abundance: few; v_gene: TRBV20-1; j_gene: TRBJ2-3; d_gene: TRBD1; CDR3aa: CSALQGAGVTQYF; CDR3nt: TGCAGTGCTCTACAGGGGGCGGGGGTTACGCAGTATTTT
abundance: many; v_gene: TRBV7-2; j_gene: TRBJ2-1; d_gene: NA; CDR3aa: CASSSRLVSNEQFF; CDR3nt: TGTGCCAGCAGCTCAAGACTAGTTAGCAATGAGCAGTTCTTC
abundance: NA; v_gene: TRBV21-1; j_gene: TRBJ2-3; d_gene: NA; CDR3aa: CASSKVGELGTDTQYF; CDR3nt: TGTGCCAGCAGCAAAGTCGGGGAATTGGGTACAGATACGCAGTATTTT
abundance: few; v_gene: TRBV4-1; j_gene: TRBJ2-7; d_gene: NA; CDR3aa: CASSQDQGYEQYF; CDR3nt: TGCGCCAGCAGCCAGGACCAGGGATACGAGCAGTACTTC
abundance: NA; v_gene: TRBV24-1; j_gene: TRBJ2-5; d_gene: TRBD2; CDR3aa: CATSDPRTSGGETQYF; CDR3nt: TGTGCCACCAGTGACCCTAGGACTAGCGGGGGAGAGACCCAGTACTTC
abundance: few; v_gene: TRBV29-1; j_gene: TRBJ2-7; d_gene: NA; CDR3aa: CSVGQLGGYEQYF; CDR3nt: TGCAGCGTAGGACAGTTAGGGGGCTACGAGCAGTACTTC
abundance: few; v_gene: TRBV20-1; j_gene: TRBJ2-1; d_gene: NA; CDR3aa: CSARVDRGYNEQFF; CDR3nt: TGCAGTGCTAGAGTGGATCGGGGGTACAATGAGCAGTTCTTC
abundance: many; v_gene: TRBV28; j_gene: TRBJ2-4; d_gene: TRBD2; CDR3aa: CASSLSAGGNIQYF; CDR3nt: TGTGCCAGCAGTTTATCAGCCGGGGGGAACATTCAGTACTTC